This passage covers 32 T cell receptor beta chains from one sample sequenced in a study of shared clonotypes between healthy human individuals. Naive CD8 isolation took CD45RO-negative cells positively selected for CCR7 and excluded terminally differentiated effector memory CD45RA+ cells. Libraries were prepared by immunoSEQ multiplex PCR; TCRdb keeps only in-frame clonotypes and omits some of them. The table records millions of clones, less than 95% of them present only once. The source material was naive CD8+ T cells sorted from blood. The receptors here all came from a man aged 18 to 30 in good health.

The chain uses TRBV4-1 and TRBJ2-7, with a tentative D call TRBD2 (5 bases). Trimming took off 0 bases at V and 2 bases at J, with 17 bases between the two ends. The CDR3 consists of 17 residues. Germline CDR1 and CDR2: MGHRA and YSYEKL. The CDR3 is CASSQETVIAGTYEQYF. The CDR3 DNA reads TGCGCCAGCAGCCAAGAGACGGTGATCGCCGGGACCTACGAGCAGTACTTC.

The V gene is TRBV9, the J gene TRBJ1-6; D uncertain. Germline loops: CDR1 SGDLS, CDR2 YYNGEE. The CDR3 runs 14 residues. V lost 0 bases and J 6 bases, leaving 7 bases between the germline ends. CDR3 sequence (DNA): TGTGCCAGCAGCGTAGATGGGTCTAATTCACCCCTCCACTTT. Its translation is CASSVDGSNSPLHF.

The J gene is TRBJ1-4, the V gene TRBV7-6; D possibly corresponds to TRBD1 (5 bases). This CDR3 has 16 amino acids. Per the germline V gene, CDR1 is SGHVS and CDR2 is FNYEAQ. V lost 2 bases and J lost 7, with 17 bases in between. CDR3 residues: CASSLFGLGESEKLFF. Written as DNA, the CDR3 is TGTGCCAGCAGCTTATTTGGGTTAGGGGAGAGTGAAAAACTGTTTTTT.

The genes are TRBV19 and TRBJ2-7, with 7 bases lining up with TRBD1. V lost 5 bases and J lost 5; bases outside the gene matches: 9. The CDR3 is 14 amino acids. CDR1 is LNHDA and CDR2 is SQIVND in the germline V gene (reference sequence). CDR3 loop: CASSAGQAINEQYF. The CDR3 DNA reads as TGTGCCAGTAGTGCCGGACAGGCGATCAACGAGCAGTACTTC.

As concerns this clone: In the same sample, other DNA sequences code for this CDR3. The chain uses TRBV14 and TRBJ2-7; D remains ambiguous. The CDR3 covers 12 residues. The ends were cut back, 0 bases at V and 2 bases at J, with 2 bases in the middle. The germline CDR1 and CDR2 sequences are SGHDN and FVKESK. The DNA of the CDR3 is TGTGCCAGCAGCCAAGACACCTACGAGCAGTACTTC. Translating gives CASSQDTYEQYF.

The chain couples TRBV7-9 to TRBJ2-5; 8 bases align to TRBD1. Germline V gene data show CDR1 as SEHNR and CDR2 as FQNEAQ (reference sequence). The junction had 7 bases not matched to a gene; V was cut back by 3 bases and J by 4 bases. The CDR3 sequence is 15 residues long. The CDR3 DNA follows: TGTGCCAGCAGCTTGGGCGGACAGGGACCAGAGACCCAGTACTTC. This encodes CASSLGGQGPETQYF.

The rearrangement joins TRBV19 to TRBJ2-7, with TRBD2 identical over 7 bases. The CDR3 has 11 residues. Germline lookup yields CDR1 LNHDA and CDR2 SQIVND (reference sequence). For the CDR3, the DNA is TGTCCTCATCGGGGGGCCTACGAGCAGTACTTC. This gives the protein CPHRGAYEQYF.

The chain joins TRBV5-1 to TRBJ2-2; 11 bases match TRBD1. V was pared by 4 bases and J by 7 bases, with 6 bases of the junction left unmatched. Germline CDR1 SGHRS, CDR2 YFSETQ. There are 15 residues in the CDR3. CDR3 region: CASSPGTGGFGELFF. The DNA for the CDR3 is TGCGCCAGCAGCCCCGGGACAGGGGGTTTCGGGGAGCTGTTTTTT.

This clone showed up just once. The gene calls are TRBV28 and TRBJ1-1; D not resolved. Germline V gene sequence: CDR1 MDHEN, CDR2 SYDVKM. Trimming cost V 8 bases and J 5 bases, with 3 bases left between them. The CDR3 is 9 amino acids. The CDR3 protein is CASGTEAFF. DNA for the CDR3: TGTGCCAGCGGTACTGAAGCTTTCTTT.

The J gene is TRBJ1-6, the V gene TRBV9; TRBD1 might be the D (5 bases). V was cut by 3 bases and J by 10 bases, with 17 bases left in between. From germline, CDR1 is SGDLS and CDR2 YYNGEE. This CDR3 contains 15 residues. This chain's CDR3 is CASSGGDSSQSPLHF. The CDR3 DNA is TGTGCCAGCAGCGGGGGAGACAGTTCTCAATCACCCCTCCACTTT.

V and J are TRBV14 and TRBJ1-4; 8 nucleotides agree with TRBD1. CDR3 size: 17 residues. Germline CDR1 SGHDN, CDR2 FVKESK. V trimming: 1 base; J trimming: 8 bases; junction bases outside the gene matches: 12. CDR3 protein: CASSQGRDRGGMEKLFF. The CDR3 region has the DNA TGTGCCAGCAGCCAAGGCCGAGACAGGGGCGGAATGGAAAAACTGTTTTTT.

Worth noting for this clone: Other nucleotide sequences from this sample produce the same CDR3. The chain employs TRBV28 and TRBJ1-4; no definite D call. The germline V gene encodes CDR1 MDHEN and CDR2 SYDVKM. The ends were cut back, 5 bases at V and 0 bases at J, with 7 bases in the middle. This CDR3 is 14 amino acids long. CDR3 bases: TGTGCCAGCAGTCCCTCAGCAACTAATGAAAAACTGTTTTTT. Its protein is CASSPSATNEKLFF. The variable domain in full, completed from reference TRBV28 and TRBJ1-4, reads DVKVTQSSRYLVKRTGEKVFLECVQDMDHENMFWYRQDPGLGLRLIYFSYDVKMKEKGDIPEGYSVSREKKERFSLILESASTNQTSMYLCASSPSATNEKLFFGSGTQLSVL.

CDR3 region: CASSSSGGLNEQYF. The CDR3 DNA follows: TGCGCCAGCAGTTCAAGCGGGGGGTTAAACGAGCAGTACTTC. The chain carries TRBV10-2 and TRBJ2-7, with 9 bases aligning to TRBD2. From germline, CDR1 is WSHSY and CDR2 SAAADI. This CDR3 has 14 residues. Trimming at V came to 5 bases and at J to 5 bases, leaving 7 bases not matched to a gene.

The V gene is TRBV6-1, the J gene TRBJ2-7; D assignment may be TRBD1 or TRBD2 (5 bases each). The CDR3 is made up of 14 amino acids. Trimming left V 11 bases short and J 4 bases short, with 21 bases between. The germline V gene encodes CDR1 MNHNS and CDR2 SASEGT. The CDR3 nucleotides are TGTGCCGGTAACCCGGGACCCGCATTTTACGAGCAGTACTTC. Encoded protein: CAGNPGPAFYEQYF.

This chain uses TRBV6-5 with TRBJ2-7; 7 bases match TRBD1. The CDR3 covers 13 residues. The ends lost 5 bases at V and 5 bases at J; junction bases unmatched: 6. Germline V gene sequence: CDR1 MNHEY, CDR2 SVGAGI. CDR3 sequence reads: CASSHRDSNEQYF. DNA for the CDR3: TGTGCCAGCAGTCACCGGGACAGCAACGAGCAGTACTTC.

The gene calls are TRBV4-1 and TRBJ1-3; weak D call: TRBD1 (6 bases). The CDR3 is made up of 17 amino acids. In germline, CDR1 is MGHRA, CDR2 YSYEKL. V was pared by 1 base and J by 0 bases, with 13 bases between. CDR3 amino acids: CASSQVGGPSSGNTIYF. The CDR3 DNA reads TGCGCCAGCAGCCAAGTTGGGGGGCCGAGCTCTGGAAACACCATATATTTT.

The chain recombines TRBV11-2 with TRBJ2-7; D is ambiguous. Trimming left V 5 bases short and J 0 bases short, with 14 bases between. Germline V gene lookup returns CDR1 SGHAT and CDR2 FQNNGV. This CDR3 has 15 amino acids. The CDR3 DNA reads as TGTGCCAGCAGCCGAGGCCCCCAAGACTCCTACGAGCAGTACTTC. Protein: CASSRGPQDSYEQYF.

The rearrangement links TRBV27 to TRBJ2-5; TRBD1 agrees at 10 bases. The V segment lost 0 bases and the J segment 4 bases; nucleotides outside the gene matches: 5. CDR1 is MNHEY and CDR2 is SMNVEV in the germline V gene (reference sequence). This CDR3 contains 16 residues. The CDR3 reads CASSLSMRTGGETQYF. The CDR3 nucleotides are TGTGCCAGCAGTTTATCGATGAGGACAGGGGGAGAGACCCAGTACTTC.

The CDR3 bases are TGTGCCAGCAGTCCGGGACTAGCGCTCTCATATGACGAGCAGTACTTC. It yields the protein CASSPGLALSYDEQYF. The V call is TRBV6-6, the J call TRBJ2-7; 10 bases are a match to TRBD2. The CDR3 spans 16 residues. Losses at the gene ends were 5 bases for V and 5 bases for J; bases not matched to a gene: 12. The germline V gene has CDR1 MNHNY and CDR2 SVGAGI (reference sequence).

The chain uses TRBV4-1 and TRBJ2-1; D perhaps matches TRBD2 (5 bases). The V gene's germline CDR1 is MGHRA and CDR2 YSYEKL. There are 13 residues in the CDR3. The V and J ends lost 0 bases and 8 bases respectively, with 8 bases between them. The CDR3 is CASSQDGDDEQFF. CDR3 sequence (DNA): TGCGCCAGCAGCCAAGACGGGGATGATGAGCAGTTCTTC.

This chain uses TRBV7-9 with TRBJ1-6; D not resolved. The CDR3 consists of 13 residues. Germline CDR1 reads SEHNR; CDR2 reads FQNEAQ (reference sequence). V gave up 5 bases and J gave up 4 bases, with 6 bases separating them. The CDR3 DNA sequence: TGTGCCAGCAGCCAAGATTATAATTCACCCCTCCACTTT. It yields the protein CASSQDYNSPLHF.

On this clone: The same CDR3 also results from other DNA sequences found in this sample. The rearrangement joins TRBV9 to TRBJ2-1; D not certain. Germline V gene sequence: CDR1 SGDLS, CDR2 YYNGEE. Trimming cost V 0 bases and J 8 bases, with 6 bases left between them. CDR3 length: 12 amino acids. CDR3 in amino acids: CASSVGGYEQFF. In DNA, the CDR3 is TGTGCCAGCAGCGTAGGCGGCTATGAGCAGTTCTTC.

The V call is TRBV27, the J call TRBJ2-5; D is unclear. The CDR3 has 13 residues. Germline V gene data show CDR1 as MNHEY and CDR2 as SMNVEV (reference sequence). Trimming shortened V by 6 bases and J by 5 bases, and 13 bases separated the two germline ends. CDR3 sequence: CASRPLVIETQYF. The CDR3 DNA follows: TGTGCCAGCAGGCCGTTGGTTATCGAGACCCAGTACTTC.

The gene calls are TRBV11-2 and TRBJ2-2, with TRBD1 as a possible D gene (6 bases). This CDR3 spans 16 amino acids. Trimming pared 6 bases from V and 1 base from J, leaving 15 bases between. Looked up from germline, CDR1 is SGHAT and CDR2 is FQNNGV. The CDR3 spells CASRSNPGQNTGELFF. The CDR3 DNA reads as TGTGCCAGCAGAAGCAATCCGGGACAGAACACCGGGGAGCTGTTTTTT.

A note on this clone: Other nucleotide sequences from this sample produce the same CDR3. The chain couples TRBV7-9 to TRBJ2-7, with 8 positions matching TRBD2. Trimming cost V 4 bases and J 1 base; bases outside gene matches: 6. The V gene's germline CDR1 is SEHNR and CDR2 FQNEAQ (reference sequence). CDR3 size: 15 residues. The CDR3 coding sequence is TGTGCCAGCAGCTATTCCGGGACTAGTTCCTACGAGCAGTACTTC. Encoded protein: CASSYSGTSSYEQYF.

The CDR3 nucleotides are TGCGCCAGCAGCGAGGAAGTAGGCACAGATACGCAGTATTTT. Amino acid sequence: CASSEEVGTDTQYF. The genes are TRBV4-3 and TRBJ2-3, with D unclear. Per germline, CDR1 LGHNA and CDR2 YSLEER. The CDR3 is 14 amino acids. The germline V and J ends were trimmed by 5 bases and 1 base, with 10 bases remaining between them.

The chain links TRBV5-5 to TRBJ2-5; D is unresolved. CDR3 length: 14 amino acids. Trimming removed 1 base from V and 5 bases from J, with 12 bases in between. CDR1 is SGHKS, CDR2 YYEKEE, per germline (reference sequence). CDR3 in DNA: TGTGCCAGCAGCTTGTATTTAAGCGTGGAGACCCAGTACTTC. Translated, it gives CASSLYLSVETQYF.

The gene calls are TRBV30 and TRBJ2-3, with 10 bases fitting TRBD2. The CDR3 runs 15 residues. J was trimmed by 6 bases and V by 4 bases; bases with no gene match: 10. Germline V gene data show CDR1 as GTSNPN and CDR2 as SVGIG (reference sequence). DNA of the CDR3: TGTGCCTGGACCCAGGGTAGCGGGGGGAGCGATACGCAGTATTTT. Its protein product is CAWTQGSGGSDTQYF.

The chain couples TRBV5-4 to TRBJ1-1; D gene unclear. Germline V CDR1 and CDR2: SGHNT, YYREEE (reference sequence). This CDR3 is built from 16 residues. The V end was cut by 1 base, the J end by 2 bases, with 15 bases between. In DNA, the CDR3 is TGTGCCAGCAGCTTGTTTCTCGCGGGTGGAAACACTGAAGCTTTCTTT. It codes for CASSLFLAGGNTEAFF.

The chain is built from TRBV30 and TRBJ1-1; D is uncertain. The CDR3 spans 15 residues. V was pared by 0 bases and J by 0 bases, with 11 bases between. Germline values: CDR1 GTSNPN, CDR2 SVGIG (reference sequence). The CDR3 coding sequence is TGTGCCTGGAGTGTATCGGCAGGAGTGAACACTGAAGCTTTCTTT. This encodes CAWSVSAGVNTEAFF.

CDR3 residues: CASGLGPRDRATIYEQYF. In nucleotides, the CDR3 is TGTGCTAGTGGTTTAGGCCCACGGGACAGGGCGACTATCTACGAGCAGTACTTC. The gene calls are TRBV12-5 and TRBJ2-7; the match to TRBD1 covers 9 bases. In germline, CDR1 is LGHNT, CDR2 FRNRAP. V lost 3 bases to trimming and J lost 3 bases; unmatched junction nucleotides: 15. The CDR3 loop spans 18 amino acids.

V is TRBV6-5 and J is TRBJ2-5; TRBD2 is a possible D gene (5 bases). Trimming pared 4 bases from V and 5 bases from J, leaving 11 bases between. The germline V gene encodes CDR1 MNHEY and CDR2 SVGAGI. This CDR3 contains 13 residues. CDR3 sequence reads: CASSSERRETQYF. The CDR3 region has the DNA TGTGCCAGCAGTTCAGAAAGGAGGGAGACCCAGTACTTC.